A selection of T cell receptor beta chains follows, all from one sample in a study of cytomegalovirus exposure and HLA in healthy donors. TCRdb keeps only in-frame clones here, not all; method: immunoSEQ multiplex PCR. The profile shows about 200,000 clones, about four fifths of them singletons. Material: PBMCs. The receptors stem from a woman aged 18-35 years in good health and CMV-seronegative. The CDR3 runs from the conserved cysteine through the conserved F or W. D genes are given only for firm matches. Clone size is given for some rows only: seen once, a few or many times, or a class if the clone is expanded.

>TRBJ2-7|TRBV7-7|-|-
CASSPGQSSYEQYF
TGTGCCAGCAGCCCAGGACAGTCCTCCTACGAGCAGTACTTC
>TRBJ2-5|TRBV2|TRBD2|-
CAIGRVQETQYF
TGTGCCATCGGGAGGGTTCAAGAGACCCAGTACTTC
>TRBJ1-1|TRBV27|-|few
CASSLRTRQVNTEAFF
TGTGCCAGCAGTTTACGTACCCGACAGGTGAACACTGAAGCTTTCTTT
>TRBJ2-3|TRBV7-2|TRBD2|-
CASSHPGAGGTSTDTQYF
TGTGCCAGCAGCCATCCGGGCGCCGGGGGGACTAGCACAGATACGCAGTATTTT
>TRBJ2-5|TRBV7-6|TRBD2|-
CASSLGASGRGETQYF
TGTGCCAGCAGCTTAGGGGCCAGCGGGAGGGGGGAGACCCAGTACTTC
>TRBJ2-7|TRBV19|-|once
CASSLLTTSYEQYF
TGTGCCAGTAGTCTATTGACTACTTCCTACGAGCAGTACTTC
>TRBJ1-2|TRBV29-1|TRBD1|-
CSAPDRGQYYGYTF
TGCAGCGCCCCCGACAGGGGGCAATACTATGGCTACACCTTC
>TRBJ1-5|TRBV7-8|-|-
CASSLHPGENSNQPQHF
TGTGCCAGCAGCTTACATCCAGGGGAGAATAGCAATCAGCCCCAGCATTTT
>TRBJ2-3|TRBV7-2|TRBD2|-
CASSRAREGGTDTQYF
TGTGCCAGCAGCCGAGCTCGGGAGGGAGGCACAGATACGCAGTATTTT
>TRBJ2-7|TRBV28|-|-
CASSPRRTGLTYEQYF
TGTGCCAGCAGTCCCCGCCGTACAGGTTTAACCTACGAGCAGTACTTC
>TRBJ1-2|TRBV27|TRBD1|-
CASRKPGGAGYGYTF
TGTGCCAGCAGAAAACCAGGGGGCGCGGGCTATGGCTACACCTTC
>TRBJ1-4|TRBV27|TRBD1|-
CASTPTGVNEKLFF
TGTGCCAGCACCCCAACAGGGGTGAATGAAAAACTGTTTTTT
>TRBJ2-1|TRBV10-1|TRBD2|-
CASSEGWGLNNEQFF
TGCGCCAGCAGTGAGGGCTGGGGACTAAACAATGAGCAGTTCTTC
>TRBJ2-2|TRBV5-6|-|few
CASSPTPGSYTGELFF
TGTGCCAGCAGCCCCACGCCGGGGTCTTACACCGGGGAGCTGTTTTTT
>TRBJ1-1|TRBV5-4|TRBD1|-
CAAGKGAMNTEAFF
TGTGCCGCAGGAAAGGGGGCAATGAACACTGAAGCTTTCTTT
>TRBJ2-5|TRBV25-1|-|-
CASSDVNGGQETQYF
TGTGCCAGCAGTGACGTCAACGGGGGCCAAGAGACCCAGTACTTC
>TRBJ1-4|TRBV6-5|-|-
CASTTGGGGEKLFF
TGTGCCAGCACCACGGGGGGGGGAGGTGAAAAACTGTTTTTT
>TRBJ2-3|TRBV1|-|-
CTSSLHEPGLRTDTQYF
TGCACCAGCAGCCTTCACGAACCAGGACTAAGAACAGATACGCAGTATTTT
>TRBJ2-2|TRBV7-9|-|-
CASSLGFGESNTGELFF
TGTGCCAGCAGCTTAGGGTTTGGGGAGTCGAACACCGGGGAGCTGTTTTTT
>TRBJ2-7|TRBV4-2|TRBD2|-
CASSQRGGGLTDEQYF
TGTGCCAGCAGCCAACGGGGCGGGGGGCTGACCGACGAGCAGTACTTC
>TRBJ2-3|TRBV5-6|TRBD1|once
CASSRDRVGTDTQYF
TGTGCCAGCAGCCGTGACAGGGTGGGCACAGATACGCAGTATTTT
>TRBJ2-1|TRBV18|-|-
CASSPLWHEQFF
-
>TRBJ2-1|TRBV28|TRBD2|-
CASSKTSFNEQFF
TGTGCCAGCAGTAAGACTAGCTTCAATGAGCAGTTCTTC
>TRBJ2-3|TRBV7-2|TRBD2|-
CASSFPAGFTDTQYF
TGTGCCAGCAGCTTCCCAGCGGGGTTCACAGATACGCAGTATTTT
>TRBJ2-1|TRBV7-9|TRBD2|-
CASSLRTSGVYNEQFF
TGTGCCAGCAGCCTTCGGACTAGCGGGGTCTACAATGAGCAGTTCTTC
>TRBJ2-3|TRBV10-1|-|-
CASSVSGDHTDTQYF
TGCGCCAGCAGTGTCTCAGGGGACCACACAGATACGCAGTATTTT
>TRBJ1-4|TRBV15|TRBD1|few
CATSPEGGQGYEKLFF
TGTGCCACCAGCCCAGAAGGGGGACAGGGGTATGAAAAACTGTTTTTT
>TRBJ1-2|TRBV10-3|-|-
CAISEWQGGNYGYTF
TGTGCCATCAGTGAGTGGCAGGGTGGGAACTATGGCTACACCTTC
>TRBJ2-1|TRBV29-1|TRBD2|-
CSVETLAGVENEQFF
TGCAGCGTTGAAACACTAGCGGGAGTGGAGAATGAGCAGTTCTTC
>TRBJ2-1|TRBV28|TRBD2|-
CASSPLADTVNEQFF
TGTGCCAGCAGTCCCCTAGCGGATACCGTCAATGAGCAGTTCTTC
>TRBJ1-2|TRBV27|-|few
CASSLFGEGGYTF
TGTGCCAGCAGTTTATTCGGGGAGGGTGGCTACACCTTC
>TRBJ2-5|TRBV5-6|TRBD1|once
CASSLGTVQETQYF
TGTGCCAGCAGCTTAGGGACAGTCCAAGAGACCCAGTACTTC
>TRBJ1-6|TRBV5-1|-|-
CASSYGDGVENSPLHF
TGCGCCAGCAGTTACGGAGACGGGGTCGAGAATTCACCCCTCCACTTT
>TRBJ1-1|TRBV28|-|-
CASSLQGLEAFF
TGTGCCAGCAGTTTACAGGGGCTTGAAGCTTTCTTT
>TRBJ2-7|TRBV5-1|TRBD1|-
CASSPLDRGLEQYF
TGCGCCAGCAGCCCACTCGACAGGGGGCTCGAGCAGTACTTC
>TRBJ2-2|TRBV30|-|-
CAWNPGSNTGELFF
TGTGCCTGGAACCCGGGGAGTAACACCGGGGAGCTGTTTTTT
>TRBJ1-2|TRBV4-3|-|-
CASGMGAGDAYGYTF
TGCGCCAGCGGAATGGGGGCAGGGGATGCCTATGGCTACACCTTC
>TRBJ2-7|TRBV27|TRBD2|-
CASSYGGGSYEQYF
TGTGCCAGCAGCTATGGGGGGGGGTCCTACGAGCAGTACTTC
>TRBJ1-2|TRBV29-1|-|-
CSASGQGPYGYTF
TGCAGCGCGAGCGGGCAGGGCCCGTATGGCTACACCTTC
>TRBJ2-7|TRBV6-1|-|-
CASSGGPDSIPYEQYF
TGTGCCAGCAGTGGGGGTCCGGACAGCATTCCCTACGAGCAGTACTTC
>TRBJ2-6|TRBV15|TRBD1|-
CATSRDPFDGTAGANVLTF
TGTGCCACCAGCAGAGACCCCTTCGATGGGACAGCTGGGGCCAACGTCCTGACTTTC
>TRBJ2-2|TRBV10-1|TRBD2|-
CASSETLRLAGVGSNTGELFF
TGCGCCAGCAGTGAGACCTTAAGACTAGCGGGAGTGGGTTCGAACACCGGGGAGCTGTTTTTT
>TRBJ2-3|TRBV1|-|-
CTSSQEIRGSTDTQYF
TGCACCAGCAGCCAAGAGATTAGGGGTAGCACAGATACGCAGTATTTT
>TRBJ1-2|TRBV20-1|-|-
CSAPGAIGYTF
TGCAGTGCTCCTGGGGCGATCGGCTACACCTTC
>TRBJ1-2|TRBV12-5|-|-
CASAMIVRGRDYGYTF
TGTGCTAGTGCTATGATAGTACGGGGAAGGGACTATGGCTACACCTTC
>TRBJ1-6|TRBV27|TRBD1|few
CASTKTGGYNSPLHF
TGTGCCAGCACCAAGACAGGGGGCTATAATTCACCCCTCCACTTT
>TRBJ1-3|TRBV25-1|TRBD1|-
CASSVWGTGLSSGNTIYF
TGTGCCAGCAGTGTCTGGGGGACAGGGCTCAGCTCTGGAAACACCATATATTTT